Listed below are T cell receptor beta chains from one sample, sequenced in a study of shared clonotypes between healthy human individuals. Only in-frame clones appear in the TCRdb table, and some are missing; sequencing was by immunoSEQ multiplex PCR. The sample shows some 630,000 clones, about 78% of them seen only once. Sequencing was performed on memory CD4+ T cells sorted from blood. Every receptor here comes from a woman between 25 and 40 years old in good health. Each CDR3 is given with its conserved first and last residue.

TRBV6-6	TRBJ2-1	CASSYSAGGAGEQFF
TRBV7-3	TRBJ2-1	CASSPDQGGYNEQFF
TRBV7-9	TRBJ2-1	CASRGVGTSGRSEQFF
TRBV19	TRBJ2-7	CASSFGTAYEQYF
TRBV28	TRBJ2-7	CASRGTGLSYEQYF
TRBV7-6	TRBJ1-3	CASSFQGAGNTIYF
TRBV28	TRBJ2-7	CASAAASGHYEQYF
TRBV9	TRBJ2-7	CASSVATQGVYEQYF
TRBV2	TRBJ2-1	CANSGRARGEQFF
TRBV6-4	TRBJ1-2	CATRTEGNYGYTF
TRBV6-4	TRBJ2-7	CASSDLGKQGGFYEQYF
TRBV11-2	TRBJ2-1	CASSLDRREWNEQFF
TRBV5-1	TRBJ2-3	CASSGGTASTDTQYF
TRBV27	TRBJ1-1	CASSLTVTEKNTEAFF
TRBV18	TRBJ1-1	CASSFRTGDAEAFF
TRBV5-1	TRBJ2-6	CASSTGQGPPGANVLTF
TRBV5-1	TRBJ2-4	CASSSGTGGNIQYF
TRBV2	TRBJ1-3	CASRASGNTIYF
TRBV13	TRBJ2-2	CASSWTGVLFGELFF
TRBV28	TRBJ2-3	CASSLLAGVPTDTQYF
TRBV5-6	TRBJ1-5	CASSLNRGYGNQPQHF